Listed here are 18 T cell receptor beta chains from one sample, sequenced in a study of T cell responses to AZD1222 COVID-19 vaccine. Assay: immunoSEQ multiplex PCR; the TCRdb copy retains only in-frame clones and omits some. The sample contains more than 150,000 clones, approximately 90% of which appear only once. Sequences were derived from peripheral blood, sampled 28 days after the second AZD1222 dose. Source of these receptors: an adult who received the AZD1222 COVID-19 vaccine.

V and J are TRBV6-5 and TRBJ2-3; D call uncertain. The germline V and J ends were trimmed by 6 bases and 0 bases, with 1 base remaining between them. This CDR3 has 11 residues. Germline V gene sequence: CDR1 MNHEY, CDR2 SVGAGI. The CDR3, as DNA: TGTGCCAGCAGCAGCACAGATACGCAGTATTTT. It yields the protein CASSSTDTQYF.

The chain couples TRBV15 to TRBJ1-1; no definite D call. V lost 1 base to trimming and J lost 4 bases, with 13 bases between them. Germline-derived CDR1 and CDR2 are LNHNV and YYDKDF (reference sequence). The CDR3 totals 15 residues. The CDR3 here is CATSRGAASRTEAFF. CDR3 DNA sequence: TGTGCCACCAGCAGAGGCGCAGCGAGTCGCACTGAAGCTTTCTTT.

This clone was recorded only once. The chain recombines TRBV24-1 with TRBJ2-1; D not resolved. V was trimmed by 7 bases and J by 5 bases, leaving 5 bases between them. The CDR3 runs to 11 residues. Germline-derived CDR1 and CDR2 are KGHDR and SFDVKD. The CDR3 region is CATRKNNEQFF. The CDR3 DNA follows: TGTGCCACCAGAAAGAACAATGAGCAGTTCTTC.

This clone was seen only once. The chain combines TRBV6-5 with TRBJ2-5; no clear D gene. The CDR3 covers 11 residues. From germline, CDR1 is MNHEY and CDR2 SVGAGI. Trimming shortened V by 6 bases and J by 8 bases, and 10 bases separated the two germline ends. The CDR3 sequence: CASSRLGTQYF. CDR3 DNA: TGTGCCAGCAGCCGCCTAGGTACCCAGTACTTC.

The chain couples TRBV27 to TRBJ1-5; D might be TRBD1 (5 bases). Germline V gives CDR1 MNHEY, CDR2 SMNVEV (reference sequence). V lost 2 bases to trimming and J lost 3 bases, with 11 bases between them. This CDR3 has 15 residues. The CDR3 spells CASSLQSGANQPQHF. Here the CDR3 DNA reads TGTGCCAGCAGTTTACAGTCCGGGGCCAATCAGCCCCAGCATTTT.

The rearrangement links TRBV2 to TRBJ2-7; D unclear. Germline V gives CDR1 SNHLY, CDR2 FYNNEI. V lost 7 bases and J 0 bases, leaving 13 bases between the germline ends. The CDR3 runs to 14 residues. The CDR3 loop is CASKNTETSYEQYF. The CDR3 nucleotides read TGTGCCAGCAAAAATACGGAAACCTCCTACGAGCAGTACTTC. Full variable domain (missing parts from reference TRBV2 and TRBJ2-7): EPEVTQTPSHQVTQMGQEVILRCVPISNHLYFYWYRQILGQKVEFLVSFYNNEISEKSEIFDDQFSVERPDGSNFTLKIRSTKLEDSAMYFCASKNTETSYEQYFGPGTRLTVT.

The chain links TRBV12-3 or TRBV12-4 to TRBJ1-5; TRBD1 might be the D (5 bases). The CDR3 consists of 13 residues. V was clipped by 2 bases and J by 9 bases, with 11 bases between them. Written as DNA, the CDR3 is TGTGCCAGCAGTTTAAGGTGGGACGGGCCCCAGCATTTT. This translates into CASSLRWDGPQHF.

The chain joins TRBV4-3 to TRBJ2-7; 8 nucleotides align to TRBD2. Per the germline V gene, CDR1 is LGHNA and CDR2 is YSLEER. The V and J ends lost 4 bases and 5 bases, in that order; junction bases with no gene match: 7. The CDR3 totals 14 residues. In DNA, the CDR3 is TGCGCCAGCAGCCCAGTAGCGGGATATGACGAGCAGTACTTC. Amino acid sequence: CASSPVAGYDEQYF.

This chain's CDR3 is CASSIDVGAPGSLPQHF. The DNA for the CDR3 is TGTGCCAGTAGTATAGATGTGGGGGCTCCGGGATCATTACCCCAGCATTTT. The V and J genes are TRBV19 and TRBJ1-5, with TRBD1 as a possible D gene (6 bases). CDR3 length: 17 residues. The V and J ends lost 0 bases and 10 bases respectively, with 22 bases between them. Germline CDR1 is LNHDA and CDR2 is SQIVND (reference sequence).

This sequence joins TRBV10-3 and TRBJ2-7; D is unresolved. The V end lost 3 bases, the J end lost 4 bases, and 16 bases lay between the germline ends. Germline CDR1 is ENHRY and CDR2 is SYGVKD. The CDR3 spans 15 residues. The CDR3 DNA reads as TGTGCCATCAGTGAAAGACGGACCGGCGCATACGAGCAGTACTTC. Amino acids: CAISERRTGAYEQYF.

The chain employs TRBV12-3 or TRBV12-4 and TRBJ2-1; TRBD2 is a possible D gene (5 bases). The CDR3 contains 13 residues. The germline V and J ends were trimmed by 4 bases and 7 bases, with 11 bases remaining between them. The CDR3 DNA follows: TGTGCCAGCAGTTATCGACCGGGGAATGAGCAGTTCTTC. This sequence encodes CASSYRPGNEQFF.

This sequence joins TRBV7-3 and TRBJ2-2, with 10 bases aligning to TRBD2. After removal of 5 bases from V and 0 bases from J, the junction contained 15 bases not matched to a gene. Germline loops: CDR1 SGHTA, CDR2 FQGTGA. CDR3 size: 20 residues. The CDR3 DNA reads TGTGCCAGCAGCCCCCGGGGACTAGCGCCTATGTTCGCGAACACCGGGGAGCTGTTTTTT. Protein sequence: CASSPRGLAPMFANTGELFF.

Only one count was recorded for this clone. The chain joins TRBV18 to TRBJ1-2, with D tentatively TRBD1 (5 bases). V was shortened by 1 base and J by 1 base, with 10 bases between the two germline ends. The germline V gene has CDR1 KGHSH and CDR2 LQKENI. This CDR3 contains 15 residues. CDR3 DNA sequence: TGTGCCAGCTCACCACGGGGACGGGATAACTATGGCTACACCTTC. It yields the protein CASSPRGRDNYGYTF.

The V call is TRBV27, the J call TRBJ2-2; D remains ambiguous. The germline V gene encodes CDR1 MNHEY and CDR2 SMNVEV (reference sequence). The ends were cut back, 0 bases at V and 1 base at J, with 6 bases in the middle. The CDR3 has 15 amino acids. The CDR3 coding sequence is TGTGCCAGCAGTTTATCCTGGGTGAACACCGGGGAGCTGTTTTTT. The encoded protein is CASSLSWVNTGELFF.

The genes are TRBV6-2 or TRBV6-3 and TRBJ2-1, with 11 bases fitting TRBD2. The CDR3 has 15 amino acids. Germline CDR1 reads MNHEY; CDR2 reads SVGEGT. Unmatched junction bases numbered 5, after V lost 2 bases and J lost 8 bases. The CDR3 region has the DNA TGTGCCAGCAGTTACCGACTAGCGGGATCCCATGAGCAGTTCTTC. Protein sequence: CASSYRLAGSHEQFF.

CDR3 bases: TGTGCCAGCGAGGGGGACAGTACTCCCTACGAGCAGTACTTC. Translated: CASEGDSTPYEQYF. This sequence joins TRBV11-2 and TRBJ2-7; 7 bases are a match to TRBD1. The CDR3 sequence is 14 residues long. Germline V gene data show CDR1 as SGHAT and CDR2 as FQNNGV. Trimming at V came to 8 bases and at J to 2 bases, leaving 9 bases not matched to a gene.

V and J are TRBV27 and TRBJ2-1; 7 positions match TRBD2. Germline trimming cut 1 base from V and 4 bases from J; bases unmatched to any gene: 7. Looked up from germline, CDR1 is MNHEY and CDR2 is SMNVEV (reference sequence). The CDR3 has 16 residues. As DNA, the CDR3 is TGTGCCAGCAGTTTATTGGGGGGAGGGCCTTACAATGAGCAGTTCTTC. This encodes CASSLLGGGPYNEQFF.

This sequence joins TRBV7-9 and TRBJ1-5; 7 bases agree with TRBD1. Germline V gene lookup returns CDR1 SEHNR and CDR2 FQNEAQ (reference sequence). This CDR3 has 15 amino acids. V shed 1 base, J shed 4 bases, and the junction held 4 bases outside the gene matches. CDR3 bases: TGTGCCAGCAGCTTAGAGGGCAGGGGGAATCAGCCCCAGCATTTT. Protein product: CASSLEGRGNQPQHF.